These 23 T cell receptor beta chains were all obtained from the same sample, sequenced in a study of T and B cells in COVID-19 patients. From blood, 250-500 ng of genomic DNA served as TRB template. Multiplex PCR with BIOMED2 TRB-A/B primer pools amplified TRB rearrangements. TCRdb itself ran the multiplex PCR reads through MiXCR, one entry per CDR3 protein. This sample carries approximately 17,000 distinct CDR3 sequences, around 30% of them seen once, and the ten largest clones take around 4.5%. The sequenced sample was blood. The receptor source for this set is a human donor who had recovered from COVID-19.

The chain recombines TRBV7-2 with TRBJ1-2; D might be TRBD1 (6 bases). The CDR3 has 13 amino acids. Trimming cost V 5 bases and J 8 bases, with 15 bases left between them. From germline, CDR1 is SGHTA and CDR2 FQGNSA. CDR3: CASSVPGAWGYTF. DNA for the CDR3: TGTGCCAGCAGCGTCCCGGGGGCTTGGGGCTACACCTTC.

This rearrangement joins TRBV20-1 to TRBJ2-1, with 9 nucleotides matching TRBD2. This CDR3 comprises 16 residues. V lost 6 bases to trimming and J lost 6 bases; unmatched junction nucleotides: 15. CDR1 is DFQATT and CDR2 is SNEGSKA in the germline V gene (reference sequence). The CDR3 loop reads CSAPDLERGAVNEQFF. The CDR3 coding sequence is TGCAGTGCCCCCGATCTCGAGCGGGGGGCCGTCAATGAGCAGTTCTTC.

The chain joins TRBV28 to TRBJ2-3, with 9 bases fitting TRBD1. Germline CDR1 is MDHEN and CDR2 is SYDVKM. J lost 3 bases, V lost 5 bases, and 6 bases had no gene match. The CDR3 sequence is 15 residues long. CDR3 in amino acids: CASSPQGASTDTQYF. Written as DNA, the CDR3 is TGTGCCAGCAGTCCACAGGGGGCAAGTACAGATACGCAGTATTTT.

This clonotype was counted only a few times. The chain links TRBV14 to TRBJ2-7, with D tentatively TRBD1 or TRBD2 (5 bases each). Germline assignment: CDR1 SGHDN and CDR2 FVKESK. This CDR3 has 14 residues. V was pared by 6 bases and J by 1 base, with 13 bases between. In DNA, the CDR3 is TGTGCCAGCAGTTCGAGGGGCCGGTCCTACGAGCAGTACTTC. Amino acid sequence: CASSSRGRSYEQYF. Drawing the rest from reference TRBV14 and TRBJ2-7, the complete variable domain is EAGVTQFPSHSVIEKGQTVTLRCDPISGHDNLYWYRRVMGKEIKFLLHFVKESKQDESGMPNNRFLAERTGGTYSTLKVQPAELEDSGVYFCASSSRGRSYEQYFGPGTRLTVT.

This clonotype rates as medium-sized (0.01 to 0.1%). The V gene is TRBV19, the J gene TRBJ2-3, with a tentative D call TRBD2 (5 bases). Germline values: CDR1 LNHDA, CDR2 SQIVND (reference sequence). Trimming took 7 bases from V and 4 from J, leaving 9 bases between them. The CDR3 runs to 12 residues. Here the CDR3 reads CASNEGADTQYF. CDR3 in DNA: TGTGCCAGTAATGAGGGCGCAGATACGCAGTATTTT. Complete variable domain (other parts from reference TRBV19 and TRBJ2-3): DGGITQSPKYLFRKEGQNVTLSCEQNLNHDAMYWYRQDPGQGLRLIYYSQIVNDFQKGDIAEGYSVSREKKESFPLTVTSAQKNPTAFYLCASNEGADTQYFGPGTRLTVL.

In this sample, this clonotype is medium-sized (0.01 to 0.1%). V gene TRBV29-1 combines with J gene TRBJ2-2, with 7 positions matching TRBD2. Germline CDR1 is SQVTM and CDR2 is ANQGSEA. The CDR3 runs 14 residues. With V trimmed by 6 bases and J by 0 bases, 4 bases remained unmatched. CDR3: CSVPLAANTGELFF. CDR3 nucleotide sequence: TGCAGCGTGCCCCTAGCGGCGAACACCGGGGAGCTGTTTTTT.

There are a few counts of this clonotype. The V call is TRBV27, the J call TRBJ2-1; the match to TRBD2 covers 8 bases. Germline V gives CDR1 MNHEY, CDR2 SMNVEV (reference sequence). Trimming removed 7 bases from V and 6 bases from J; junction bases left unmatched: 2. The CDR3 consists of 12 residues. The CDR3 region is CASTGGANEQFF. The DNA of the CDR3 is TGTGCCAGCACGGGGGGGGCCAATGAGCAGTTCTTC.

This clonotype was counted at least ten times. This rearrangement joins TRBV10-3 to TRBJ2-5, with 7 bases lining up with TRBD1. CDR1 ENHRY and CDR2 SYGVKD come from the germline V gene. The CDR3 runs 15 residues. V dropped 3 bases and J dropped 4; count of bases not matched to a gene: 8. The CDR3 region is CAISENRGTGETQYF. CDR3 bases: TGTGCCATCAGTGAAAACAGGGGTACTGGAGAGACCCAGTACTTC.

This clonotype showed up many times. The rearrangement uses TRBV12-3 or TRBV12-4 and TRBJ2-3, with D unclear. Trimming removed 6 bases at V and 1 base at J, with 8 bases between. The CDR3 sequence is 13 residues long. The CDR3, as DNA: TGTGCCAGCAGCCAAGGACGCACAGATACGCAGTATTTT. Its protein product is CASSQGRTDTQYF.

This clonotype occurred a few times. The chain carries TRBV18 and TRBJ1-2; 8 bases are a match to TRBD1. Germline V lookup: CDR1 KGHSH, CDR2 LQKENI. The CDR3 runs 15 residues. Trimming removed 1 base from V and 3 bases from J; junction bases left unmatched: 4. The CDR3 region has the DNA TGTGCCAGCTCACCACGACAGGGGTGGGACTATGGCTACACCTTC. It specifies CASSPRQGWDYGYTF.

This clonotype was seen a few times. The V call is TRBV12-3 or TRBV12-4, the J call TRBJ2-7; tentative D call: TRBD1 (5 bases). Deletions cut 3 bases from V and 3 bases from J, with 9 bases between. CDR3 length: 13 residues. CDR3 sequence (DNA): TGTGCCAGCAGTTTCGGCAGGGACTACGAGCAGTACTTC. Amino acid sequence: CASSFGRDYEQYF.

This clonotype was found many times. The J gene is TRBJ2-3, the V gene TRBV27; D unclear. CDR3 length: 14 residues. The V and J ends lost 3 bases and 0 bases respectively, with 7 bases between them. Germline V gene sequence: CDR1 MNHEY, CDR2 SMNVEV (reference sequence). The CDR3 DNA is TGTGCCAGCAGTTTGGACCTTAGCACAGATACGCAGTATTTT. Its protein is CASSLDLSTDTQYF.

By frequency in the sample, this clonotype is medium-sized (0.01 to 0.1%). This chain uses TRBV19 with TRBJ1-5; D remains ambiguous. The germline gives CDR1 LNHDA, CDR2 SQIVND (reference sequence). This CDR3 region has 12 residues. The V and J ends lost 0 bases and 9 bases respectively, with 6 bases between them. This chain's CDR3 is CASSIEGRPQHF. Here the CDR3 DNA reads TGTGCCAGTAGTATAGAAGGGCGGCCCCAGCATTTT.

This clonotype is medium-sized (0.01 to 0.1%) in the sample. The chain uses TRBV19 and TRBJ2-3, with no clear D. The germline gives CDR1 LNHDA, CDR2 SQIVND (reference sequence). The germline V and J ends were trimmed by 7 bases and 2 bases, with 13 bases remaining between them. CDR3 size: 14 residues. The CDR3 DNA follows: TGTGCCAGTAAACCGGATCCTACCACAGATACGCAGTATTTT. It is translated as CASKPDPTTDTQYF.

The chain uses TRBV27 and TRBJ2-3, with TRBD2 matching over 10 bases. This CDR3 has 16 amino acids. With V trimmed by 3 bases and J by 3 bases, 6 bases remained unmatched. Germline V gives CDR1 MNHEY, CDR2 SMNVEV (reference sequence). The CDR3 DNA follows: TGTGCCAGCAGTTTGGGTACTAGCGGGAAAACAGATACGCAGTATTTT. Protein sequence: CASSLGTSGKTDTQYF.

By share, this clonotype ranks as medium-sized. The chain uses TRBV10-3 and TRBJ1-2; a possible D gene is TRBD1 (5 bases). Per the germline V gene, CDR1 is ENHRY and CDR2 is SYGVKD. Trimming took off 3 bases at V and 5 bases at J, with 10 bases between the two ends. The CDR3 loop spans 13 amino acids. As DNA, the CDR3 is TGTGCCATCAGTGATGAGGGGCCTTATGGCTACACCTTC. Translating it yields CAISDEGPYGYTF.

This clonotype was seen only once. J is TRBJ2-3 and V is TRBV7-2, with no clear D. The CDR3 is made up of 14 amino acids. Germline lookup yields CDR1 SGHTA and CDR2 FQGNSA. Trimming pared 5 bases from V and 2 bases from J, leaving 11 bases between. The CDR3 is CASSPGPDTDTQYF. The DNA of the CDR3 is TGTGCCAGCAGCCCGGGCCCCGACACAGATACGCAGTATTTT. The complete variable domain, with remaining parts taken from reference TRBV7-2 and TRBJ2-3, reads GAGVSQSPSNKVTEKGKDVELRCDPISGHTALYWYRQSLGQGLEFLIYFQGNSAPDKSGLPSDRFSAERTGGSVSTLTIQRTQQEDSAVYLCASSPGPDTDTQYFGPGTRLTVL.

V is TRBV5-1 and J is TRBJ2-2; maybe TRBD1 (5 bases). Per germline, CDR1 SGHRS and CDR2 YFSETQ. The V end lost 0 bases, the J end lost 2 bases, and 8 bases lay between the germline ends. The CDR3 length is 15 residues. CDR3 protein: CASSLEGPNTGELFF. The CDR3 region has the DNA TGCGCCAGCAGCTTGGAGGGGCCCAACACCGGGGAGCTGTTTTTT. Full variable domain (rest looked up from reference TRBV5-1 and TRBJ2-2): KAGVTQTPRYLIKTRGQQVTLSCSPISGHRSVSWYQQTPGQGLQFLFEYFSETQRNKGNFPGRFSGRQFSNSRSEMNVSTLELGDSALYLCASSLEGPNTGELFFGEGSRLTVL.

The chain has TRBV7-9 and TRBJ2-2; 7 positions match TRBD2. This CDR3 is 15 amino acids long. CDR1 SEHNR and CDR2 FQNEAQ come from the germline V gene (reference sequence). V shed 1 base, J shed 4 bases, and the junction held 3 bases outside the gene matches. The CDR3 DNA sequence: TGTGCCAGCAGCTTAGGCGGGGGAGGCACCGGGGAGCTGTTTTTT. This translates into CASSLGGGGTGELFF.

The sample holds a few counts of this clonotype. The J gene is TRBJ1-5, the V gene TRBV6-2 or TRBV6-3; D perhaps matches TRBD1 (5 bases). Germline loops: CDR1 MNHEY, CDR2 SVGEGT. Trimming took 7 bases from V and 0 from J, leaving 13 bases between them. The CDR3 totals 15 residues. The DNA of the CDR3 is TGTGCCAGCACTAAAGACAGTTATAGCAATCAGCCCCAGCATTTT. It is translated as CASTKDSYSNQPQHF.

The chain has TRBV7-9 and TRBJ2-1; unclear D gene. V was clipped by 2 bases and J by 0 bases, with 8 bases between them. This CDR3 has 15 amino acids. Looked up from germline, CDR1 is SEHNR and CDR2 is FQNEAQ (reference sequence). The CDR3 region has the DNA TGTGCCAGCAGCTTATTTGCAAGCTCCTACAATGAGCAGTTCTTC. Protein sequence: CASSLFASSYNEQFF.

By share, this clonotype ranks as medium-sized. The chain uses TRBV27 and TRBJ2-2, with 10 bases aligning to TRBD2. V was clipped by 5 bases and J by 5 bases; unmatched bases: 5. The CDR3 length is 15 residues. In germline, CDR1 is MNHEY, CDR2 SMNVEV (reference sequence). CDR3 sequence (DNA): TGTGCCAGCAGTAGAGCGGGGGGGGGAACCGGGGAGCTGTTTTTT. Its translation: CASSRAGGGTGELFF.

This sequence joins TRBV12-3 or TRBV12-4 and TRBJ1-5, with 7 bases identical to TRBD1. This CDR3 spans 17 amino acids. V was clipped by 3 bases and J by 3 bases; unmatched bases: 11. CDR3 DNA sequence: TGTGCCAGCAGTTTCAGGTCCAAGACAGGGATCAATCAGCCCCAGCATTTT. It yields the protein CASSFRSKTGINQPQHF.